The 31 T cell receptor beta chains presented below share a single source sample, sequenced in a study of tumor-infiltrating lymphocytes in oesophageal squamous cell carcinoma. TCRdb reanalysed the PCR reads using MiXCR and keeps one entry per CDR3 protein. Here the sample spans about 20,000 distinct CDR3 sequences, around 39% being singletons. Sequenced input: esophageal tumor tissue. The receptors shown here come from a male donor with esophageal squamous cell carcinoma.

This clonotype occurred a few times. Just one base apart from a much larger clone, this may be a read error. This chain connects TRBV5-6 to TRBJ2-1, with D unclear. TRBJ2-7 explains the end of the DNA better; the J call may be wrong. This CDR3 is built from 13 residues. Germline V gives CDR1 SGHDT, CDR2 YYEEEE. Here the CDR3 reads CASSLELTNEQYF. The CDR3 region has the DNA TGTGCCAGCAGCTTGGAACTCACCAATGAGCAGTACTTC.

This clonotype was picked up many times. This sequence joins TRBV5-1 and TRBJ2-2, with no clear D. Germline CDR1 SGHRS, CDR2 YFSETQ. V lost 5 bases and J 2 bases, leaving 16 bases between the germline ends. CDR3 size: 16 residues. The CDR3 DNA reads TGCGCCAGCAGATTCGGCCCGGGCACCAACACCGGGGAGCTGTTTTTT. It specifies CASRFGPGTNTGELFF.

This clonotype occurred once. The rearrangement links TRBV7-4 to TRBJ2-7, with 9 bases fitting TRBD2. The J segment lost 2 bases and the V segment lost 0 bases, leaving 5 bases of the junction unmatched. Germline V gene sequence: CDR1 SGHVT, CDR2 SQSDAQ. The CDR3 has 16 residues. The CDR3 loop is CASSLAVSSGTYEQYF. In DNA, the CDR3 is TGTGCCAGCAGCTTAGCGGTATCTAGCGGGACCTACGAGCAGTACTTC.

This clonotype occurred many times. The CDR3 does not end in the conserved phenylalanine or tryptophan, so this is likely a read error. The DNA is omitted, as the CDR3 cannot be located on it reliably, and the CDR3 follows TCRdb's listing. The chain uses TRBV7-3 and TRBJ2-1; the table calls TRBD2, which could not be checked here. Germline-derived CDR1 and CDR2 are SGHTA and FQGTGA. The length of the CDR3 is 9 amino acids, counting both ends. CDR3 in amino acids: CASSLGTSG.

This clonotype was counted once. As the CDR3 is not closed by the conserved phenylalanine or tryptophan, this likely results from a read error. The DNA is omitted, as the CDR3 cannot be located on it reliably, and the CDR3 follows TCRdb's listing. The rearrangement links TRBV28 to TRBJ2-7; no check of the table's D call, TRBD1, against the DNA was made. The CDR3 is 20 amino acids long, termini counted. From germline, CDR1 is MDHEN and CDR2 SYDVKM. The CDR3 region is CASSTSGTGRRSYSPLHFGN.

This chain joins TRBV28 and TRBJ2-1; tentatively, D is TRBD2 (7 bases). Germline V lookup: CDR1 MDHEN, CDR2 SYDVKM. CDR3 length: 18 amino acids. The V end was cut by 6 bases, the J end by 0 bases, with 21 bases between. This CDR3 reads CASRKLGGGGHSYNEQFF. The CDR3 nucleotides are TGTGCCAGCAGAAAACTCGGTGGCGGGGGACACTCCTACAATGAGCAGTTCTTC.

The chain recombines TRBV24-1 with TRBJ2-1; either TRBD1 or TRBD2 may fit D (5 bases each). Trimming removed 3 bases from V and 3 bases from J, with 14 bases in between. The CDR3 length is 16 residues. Germline V lookup: CDR1 KGHDR, CDR2 SFDVKD. CDR3 sequence reads: CATSDPRDGIYNEQFF. Here the CDR3 DNA reads TGTGCCACCAGTGATCCCCGGGACGGAATCTACAATGAGCAGTTCTTC.

This chain links TRBV20-1 with TRBJ2-4; the match to TRBD2 covers 8 bases. The DNA end is a closer match to TRBJ2-5, so the J assignment may be wrong. CDR3 length: 16 amino acids. Per germline, CDR1 DFQATT and CDR2 SNEGSKA (reference sequence). The CDR3 nucleotides read TGCAGTGCTAGAGATCGACCGGGACTAGGAGTGGAGACCCAGTACTTC. It yields the protein CSARDRPGLGVETQYF.

At least ten counts were recorded for this clonotype. The chain has TRBV28 and TRBJ1-5, with D possibly matching TRBD1 (5 bases). V lost 3 bases to trimming and J lost 5 bases, with 14 bases between them. Germline-derived CDR1 and CDR2 are MDHEN and SYDVKM. The CDR3 totals 15 residues. CDR3 DNA sequence: TGTGCCAGCAGTTTTCCCGGAGGGGAAGATCAGCCCCAGCATTTT. Its translation: CASSFPGGEDQPQHF.

This clonotype turned up a few times. The gene calls are TRBV7-6 and TRBJ2-1, with 8 bases fitting TRBD2. The CDR3 loop spans 14 amino acids. Germline V gene lookup returns CDR1 SGHVS and CDR2 FNYEAQ. V gave up 3 bases and J gave up 8 bases; unmatched junction bases: 6. The CDR3 coding sequence is TGTGCCAGCAGCTTTAGCGGGGAGTTCTATGAGCAGTTCTTC. Translated, it gives CASSFSGEFYEQFF.

Ten or more counts support this clonotype. The chain has TRBV4-1 and TRBJ2-7, with D possibly matching TRBD2 (5 bases). The CDR3 consists of 16 residues. Germline CDR1 reads MGHRA; CDR2 reads YSYEKL. V gave up 5 bases and J gave up 2 bases, with 19 bases separating them. The CDR3 here is CASSMSGVPLPYEQYF. The CDR3 DNA is TGCGCCAGCAGCATGTCCGGGGTGCCATTGCCCTACGAGCAGTACTTC.

This clonotype was picked up a small number of times. This chain links TRBV5-1 with TRBJ2-5; D may be TRBD2 (5 bases). Between the trimmed V and J ends, which lost 7 bases and 1 base, there was a span of 14 bases. Germline values: CDR1 SGHRS, CDR2 YFSETQ. This CDR3 region has 14 residues. The CDR3 nucleotides read TGCGCCAGCGGGTTTAGCGTCGCCCAAGAGACCCAGTACTTC. Encoded protein: CASGFSVAQETQYF.

This clonotype was counted ten times or more. The V call is TRBV28, the J call TRBJ1-2; no clear D. The CDR3 is 14 amino acids. Trimming left V 5 bases short and J 4 bases short, with 14 bases between. Germline values: CDR1 MDHEN, CDR2 SYDVKM. The CDR3 DNA reads as TGTGCCAGCAGTCTCACCGGGGTTGGCTATGGCTACACCTTC. It yields the protein CASSLTGVGYGYTF.

This clonotype rates as medium-sized (0.01 to 0.1%). The V call is TRBV25-1, the J call TRBJ2-1; no reliable D call. Between the trimmed V and J ends, which lost 1 base and 6 bases, there was a span of 10 bases. From germline, CDR1 is MGHDK and CDR2 SYGVNS. This CDR3 comprises 14 residues. CDR3 DNA: TGTGCCAGCAGTGAATTGGATGACGGCAATGAGCAGTTCTTC. Amino acid sequence: CASSELDDGNEQFF.

This clonotype was seen more than once but under ten times. The final CDR3 position lacks the conserved phenylalanine or tryptophan, pointing to a likely read error. Because the CDR3's place on the DNA is in doubt, the DNA is left out and the CDR3 is given as listed by TCRdb. This chain links TRBV6-6 with TRBJ2-7; TRBD1 is the table's D call and was not checked against the DNA. The CDR3 is 17 amino acids in total, end residues counted. Germline loops: CDR1 MNHNY, CDR2 SVGAGI (reference sequence). This chain's CDR3 is CASSRVLQGNYGYTFGS.

The CDR3 nucleotides read TGTGCCAGCAGCTTAGGGCTACCCACAGATACGCAGTATTTT. Its protein product is CASSLGLPTDTQYF. This chain uses TRBV11-2 with TRBJ2-3, with D uncertain. The CDR3 has 14 residues. Trimming shortened V by 1 base and J by 2 bases, and 7 bases separated the two germline ends. Germline V gene data show CDR1 as SGHAT and CDR2 as FQNNGV.

This clonotype is medium-sized (0.01 to 0.1%) by share. The chain is built from TRBV7-9 and TRBJ2-3, with D maybe TRBD1 (7 bases). Between the trimmed V and J ends, which lost 0 bases and 3 bases, there was a span of 10 bases. The germline V gene has CDR1 SEHNR and CDR2 FQNEAQ (reference sequence). This CDR3 has 15 residues. CDR3 amino acids: CASSLAAGGTDTQYF. CDR3 nucleotides: TGTGCCAGCAGCTTAGCAGCAGGGGGGACAGATACGCAGTATTTT. Complete variable domain (other parts from reference TRBV7-9 and TRBJ2-3): DTGVSQNPRHKITKRGQNVTFRCDPISEHNRLYWYRQTLGQGPEFLTYFQNEAQLEKSRLLSDRFSAERPKGSFSTLEIQRTEQGDSAMYLCASSLAAGGTDTQYFGPGTRLTVL.

About this clonotype itself: This CDR3 fails to terminate in the conserved phenylalanine or tryptophan, so it likely reflects a read error. No DNA is shown, since the ends of the CDR3 on it are uncertain; the CDR3 is the one TCRdb lists. This sequence joins TRBV7-9 and TRBJ2-3; TRBD2, the D gene given by the table, was not confirmed from the DNA. Germline-derived CDR1 and CDR2 are SEHNR and FQNEAQ (reference sequence). From its first to its last residue, the CDR3 has 17 amino acids. This chain's CDR3 is CASSLGVGGADEQYFGP.

The chain is built from TRBV10-3 and TRBJ2-3, with 7 bases matching TRBD2. The ends lost 10 bases at V and 2 bases at J; junction bases unmatched: 12. The germline V gene has CDR1 ENHRY and CDR2 SYGVKD. The CDR3 is 15 amino acids. In DNA, the CDR3 is TGTGCCAACTCCGGGGGAGGGCCCCCCACAGATACGCAGTATTTT. Its protein product is CANSGGGPPTDTQYF.

The chain employs TRBV24-1 and TRBJ2-3, with D possibly TRBD2 on 5 matching bases. The V gene's germline CDR1 is KGHDR and CDR2 SFDVKD. V lost 1 base, J lost 1 base, and 8 bases lay in between. This CDR3 comprises 15 residues. CDR3 protein: CATSDFRDGTDTQYF. DNA for the CDR3: TGTGCCACCAGTGATTTTCGGGATGGCACAGATACGCAGTATTTT.

This clonotype has ten or more counts. The CDR3 bases are TGTGCCAGCTCCGGGACGGCGTACACTGAAGCTTTCTTT. It yields the protein CASSGTAYTEAFF. The genes are TRBV18 and TRBJ1-1, with a possible D match to TRBD1 (5 bases). The CDR3 consists of 13 residues. The V end lost 6 bases, the J end lost 3 bases, and 11 bases lay between the germline ends. Germline lookup yields CDR1 KGHSH and CDR2 LQKENI.

J is TRBJ2-5 and V is TRBV7-6; a weak D match, TRBD2 (5 bases). The J call may be faulty, since TRBJ2-1 better matches the DNA end. Per the germline V gene, CDR1 is SGHVS and CDR2 is FNYEAQ. There are 12 residues in the CDR3. The CDR3 region is CASSIYRGEQFF. The CDR3 DNA is TGTGCCAGCAGCATCTATCGCGGGGAGCAGTTCTTC.

This clonotype appeared a single time. The rearrangement links TRBV28 to TRBJ2-1; TRBD2 agrees at 9 bases. CDR1 MDHEN and CDR2 SYDVKM come from the germline V gene. Trimming removed 7 bases from V and 4 bases from J; junction bases left unmatched: 11. The CDR3 totals 16 residues. The CDR3 reads CASTPGPAGGYNEQFF. The CDR3 DNA sequence: TGTGCCAGCACCCCTGGGCCAGCGGGGGGATACAATGAGCAGTTCTTC.

The CDR3 DNA reads as TGCGCCAGCAGCTTGGCCCCGGGACTAGAAACAGATACGCAGTATTTT. It codes for CASSLAPGLETDTQYF. The genes are TRBV5-1 and TRBJ2-3; TRBD2 matches 8 bases. Unmatched junction bases numbered 6, after V lost 0 bases and J lost 3 bases. The CDR3 totals 16 residues. Per germline, CDR1 SGHRS and CDR2 YFSETQ.

V is TRBV7-2 and J is TRBJ2-7; D remains unclear. This CDR3 comprises 12 residues. The V gene's germline CDR1 is SGHTA and CDR2 FQGNSA. V gave up 5 bases and J gave up 4 bases, with 9 bases separating them. CDR3 nucleotides: TGTGCCAGCAGCCTTCTCGTTTACGAGCAGTACTTC. Translating gives CASSLLVYEQYF.

Note on this clonotype: One base away lies a much larger clone, so this may be a sequencing read error. This chain links TRBV19 with TRBJ2-1; 10 nucleotides align to TRBD1. The germline V gene has CDR1 LNHDA and CDR2 SQIVND (reference sequence). CDR3 size: 14 residues. CDR3 sequence (DNA): TGTGCCAGTAGCTCCCGGGACAGGGGATACGAGCAGAACTTC. This gives the protein CASSSRDRGYEQNF.

There are many counts of this clonotype. This chain uses TRBV5-1 with TRBJ1-5; no clear D gene. CDR1 and CDR2 from the germline V gene are SGHRS and YFSETQ. The V end was cut by 5 bases, the J end by 5 bases, with 17 bases between. The CDR3 is 15 residues long. CDR3 loop: CASRKTGAQDQPQHF. The CDR3 region has the DNA TGCGCCAGCAGGAAAACGGGAGCCCAAGATCAGCCCCAGCATTTT.

This clonotype was seen many times. The chain links TRBV6-1 to TRBJ1-4; the D gene is possibly TRBD1 (6 bases). The germline V and J ends were trimmed by 2 bases and 7 bases, with 14 bases remaining between them. The CDR3 spans 15 residues. Germline CDR1 is MNHNS and CDR2 is SASEGT. DNA for the CDR3: TGTGCCAGCAGTGAAAGAACAGGGTCAGTTGAAAAACTGTTTTTT. Translated: CASSERTGSVEKLFF.

In this sample, this clonotype turned up a few times. This could be a read error, since a much larger clone is one nucleotide away. V is TRBV4-1 and J is TRBJ2-7; perhaps TRBD1 as D (6 bases). V was clipped by 2 bases and J by 7 bases, with 18 bases between them. In germline, CDR1 is MGHRA, CDR2 YSYEKL. There are 15 residues in the CDR3. CDR3 in DNA: TGCGCCAGCAGCCAACATAAACAGGGTAGGAATGAGCAGTACTTC. It specifies CASSQHKQGRNEQYF.

This clonotype was picked up many times. This chain uses TRBV6-2 or TRBV6-3 with TRBJ2-1; D is unresolved. Trimming stripped 2 bases from V and 4 bases from J, with 12 bases between. The CDR3 has 15 amino acids. The germline CDR1 and CDR2 sequences are MNHEY and SVGEGT. CDR3 DNA sequence: TGTGCCAGCAGTTACGGGCTGAACGGGTACAATGAGCAGTTCTTC. Translating it yields CASSYGLNGYNEQFF.

In this sample, this clonotype turned up a few times. The chain recombines TRBV7-2 with TRBJ2-5; D not certain. The CDR3 is 13 amino acids. V lost 2 bases and J lost 2, with 6 bases in between. Per germline, CDR1 SGHTA and CDR2 FQGNSA. The CDR3 DNA is TGTGCCAGCAGCTTATCCAGGCAAGAGACCCAGTACTTC. Its protein is CASSLSRQETQYF.